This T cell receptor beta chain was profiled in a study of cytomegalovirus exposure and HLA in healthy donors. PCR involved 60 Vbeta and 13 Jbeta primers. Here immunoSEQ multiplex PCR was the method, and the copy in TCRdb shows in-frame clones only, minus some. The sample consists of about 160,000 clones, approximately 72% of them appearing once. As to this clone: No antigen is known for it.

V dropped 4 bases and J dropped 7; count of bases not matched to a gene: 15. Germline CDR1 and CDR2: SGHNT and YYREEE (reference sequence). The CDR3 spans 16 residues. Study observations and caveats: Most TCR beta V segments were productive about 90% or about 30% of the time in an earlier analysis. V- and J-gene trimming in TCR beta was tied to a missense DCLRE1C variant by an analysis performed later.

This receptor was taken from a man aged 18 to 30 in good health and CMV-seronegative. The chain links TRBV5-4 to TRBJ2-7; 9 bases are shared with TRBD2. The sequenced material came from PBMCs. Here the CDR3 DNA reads TGTGCCAGCAGCGACGGACCAGCGGGAGGCTTCTGGGAGCAGTACTTC. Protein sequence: CASSDGPAGGFWEQYF.